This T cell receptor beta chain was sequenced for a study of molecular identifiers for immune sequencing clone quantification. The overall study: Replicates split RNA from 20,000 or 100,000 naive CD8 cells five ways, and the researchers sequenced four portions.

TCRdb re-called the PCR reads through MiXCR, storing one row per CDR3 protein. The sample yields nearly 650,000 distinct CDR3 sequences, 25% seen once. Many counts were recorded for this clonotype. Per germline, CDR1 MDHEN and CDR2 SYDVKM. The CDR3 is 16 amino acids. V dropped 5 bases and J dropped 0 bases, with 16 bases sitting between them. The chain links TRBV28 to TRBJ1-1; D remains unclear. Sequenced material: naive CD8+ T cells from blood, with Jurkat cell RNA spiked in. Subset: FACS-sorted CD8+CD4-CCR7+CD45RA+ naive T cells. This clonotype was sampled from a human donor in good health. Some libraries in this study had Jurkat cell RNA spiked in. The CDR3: CASSTMTPAMNTEAFF. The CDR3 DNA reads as TGTGCCAGCAGTACGATGACACCAGCCATGAACACTGAAGCTTTCTTT.